These 12 T cell receptor beta chains were sequenced from one sample in a study of cytomegalovirus exposure and HLA in healthy donors. Use of 60 Vbeta and 13 Jbeta primers characterized the PCR. Method: immunoSEQ multiplex PCR; TCRdb's copy keeps in-frame clones and lacks some. The data contain some 160,000 clones, around 77% of them singletons. The sample consisted of PBMCs. The receptors were sampled from a woman in her twenties or thirties in good health and CMV-seronegative.

Only one count was recorded for this clone. V usage is TRBV5-1 and J usage is TRBJ2-7; 10 bases agree with TRBD1. V lost 0 bases to trimming and J lost 7 bases; unmatched junction nucleotides: 4. The germline gives CDR1 SGHRS, CDR2 YFSETQ. The length of the CDR3 is 14 residues. Here the CDR3 reads CASSLGDRGTEQYF. In DNA, the CDR3 is TGCGCCAGCAGCTTGGGGGACAGGGGTACGGAGCAGTACTTC.

This clone appeared a few times. The chain joins TRBV7-8 to TRBJ1-5, with a tentative D call TRBD1 (5 bases). V was trimmed by 2 bases and J by 2 bases, leaving 7 bases between them. Germline CDR1 SGHVS, CDR2 FQNEAQ. This CDR3 has 14 residues. The CDR3 bases are TGTGCCAGCAGCTTAAGGGGCGGCAATCAGCCCCAGCATTTT. It codes for CASSLRGGNQPQHF.

This chain joins TRBV7-9 and TRBJ2-5; D might be TRBD2 (7 bases). The CDR3 runs 19 residues. From germline, CDR1 is SEHNR and CDR2 FQNEAQ (reference sequence). V was trimmed by 0 bases and J by 10 bases, leaving 30 bases between them. This CDR3 reads CASSLAHSGRLAAPRGQYF. CDR3 nucleotides: TGTGCCAGCAGCTTAGCGCATTCAGGCCGGCTAGCGGCCCCCAGGGGCCAGTACTTC.

The chain couples TRBV27 to TRBJ1-5, with TRBD1 as a possible D gene (5 bases). V gave up 2 bases and J gave up 6 bases, with 11 bases separating them. This CDR3 is 14 amino acids long. CDR1 is MNHEY, CDR2 SMNVEV, per germline (reference sequence). In nucleotides, the CDR3 is TGTGCCAGCAGTTTAGGAGGGGATCGTCAGCCCCAGCATTTT. It is translated as CASSLGGDRQPQHF.

This rearrangement joins TRBV7-2 to TRBJ2-2; 8 bases agree with TRBD2. After removal of 5 bases from V and 4 bases from J, the junction contained 9 bases not matched to a gene. The germline CDR1 and CDR2 sequences are SGHTA and FQGNSA. This CDR3 comprises 16 residues. This CDR3 is CASSRPGLVGTGELFF. The CDR3 nucleotides are TGTGCCAGCAGCCGACCGGGACTAGTAGGCACCGGGGAGCTGTTTTTT.

This clone was seen just once. J is TRBJ2-7 and V is TRBV5-1; unclear D gene. The ends were cut back, 0 bases at V and 4 bases at J, with 8 bases in the middle. The CDR3 spans 13 residues. Germline V lookup: CDR1 SGHRS, CDR2 YFSETQ. The CDR3 DNA sequence: TGCGCCAGCAGCTTGGGGCCCGGGTACGAGCAGTACTTC. Translated, it gives CASSLGPGYEQYF. Drawing the rest from reference TRBV5-1 and TRBJ2-7, the complete variable domain is KAGVTQTPRYLIKTRGQQVTLSCSPISGHRSVSWYQQTPGQGLQFLFEYFSETQRNKGNFPGRFSGRQFSNSRSEMNVSTLELGDSALYLCASSLGPGYEQYFGPGTRLTVT.

The chain joins TRBV30 to TRBJ2-7; tentative D call: TRBD2 (5 bases). Germline V gene data show CDR1 as GTSNPN and CDR2 as SVGIG (reference sequence). The CDR3 extends over 13 amino acids. Between the trimmed V and J ends, which lost 5 bases and 2 bases, there was a span of 13 bases. The CDR3 DNA follows: TGTGCCTGGTCCGGGGTCAGGCCCTACGAGCAGTACTTC. This gives the protein CAWSGVRPYEQYF.

The chain joins TRBV9 to TRBJ2-7, with a possible D match to TRBD1 (5 bases). The CDR3 has 15 residues. Germline-derived CDR1 and CDR2 are SGDLS and YYNGEE. V was clipped by 0 bases and J by 5 bases, with 15 bases between them. The CDR3 DNA reads TGTGCCAGCAGCGTAGGGGATACAGGAACCCACGAGCAGTACTTC. Translated, it gives CASSVGDTGTHEQYF.

This chain connects TRBV30 to TRBJ2-5; the D gene is possibly TRBD1 (5 bases). Near its end, the DNA agrees better with TRBJ2-7, so the J call may be wrong. CDR1 is GTSNPN, CDR2 SVGIG, per germline (reference sequence). The CDR3 sequence is 11 residues long. This CDR3 reads CAWGHPYEQYF. The CDR3 nucleotides are TGTGCCTGGGGACATCCCTACGAGCAGTACTTC.

The V call is TRBV6-5, the J call TRBJ1-2, with 9 bases identical to TRBD1. Losses at the gene ends were 4 bases for V and 8 bases for J; bases not matched to a gene: 2. This CDR3 spans 12 amino acids. Germline V gene lookup returns CDR1 MNHEY and CDR2 SVGAGI. The CDR3: CASSSGTGGYTF. In DNA form, the CDR3 reads TGTGCCAGCAGTTCCGGGACAGGGGGCTACACCTTC.

The chain recombines TRBV5-4 with TRBJ2-3; 11 bases match TRBD2. Germline V lookup: CDR1 SGHNT, CDR2 YYREEE (reference sequence). This CDR3 has 16 residues. V dropped 4 bases and J dropped 6; count of bases not matched to a gene: 10. The CDR3 region has the DNA TGTGCCAGCAGCGTCCTTAGCGGGGGGGCCGGGGATACGCAGTATTTT. Translated, it gives CASSVLSGGAGDTQYF.

A remark on this clone: A read error may produce the germline difference seen at one junction end. The genes are TRBV27 and TRBJ2-2; TRBD1 matches at 8 bases. The CDR3 spans 14 residues. Germline values: CDR1 MNHEY, CDR2 SMNVEV (reference sequence). In DNA, the CDR3 is TGCGCCAGCTCAGGGGGCCGGTACACCGGGGAGCTGTTTTTT. As protein: CASSGGRYTGELFF.